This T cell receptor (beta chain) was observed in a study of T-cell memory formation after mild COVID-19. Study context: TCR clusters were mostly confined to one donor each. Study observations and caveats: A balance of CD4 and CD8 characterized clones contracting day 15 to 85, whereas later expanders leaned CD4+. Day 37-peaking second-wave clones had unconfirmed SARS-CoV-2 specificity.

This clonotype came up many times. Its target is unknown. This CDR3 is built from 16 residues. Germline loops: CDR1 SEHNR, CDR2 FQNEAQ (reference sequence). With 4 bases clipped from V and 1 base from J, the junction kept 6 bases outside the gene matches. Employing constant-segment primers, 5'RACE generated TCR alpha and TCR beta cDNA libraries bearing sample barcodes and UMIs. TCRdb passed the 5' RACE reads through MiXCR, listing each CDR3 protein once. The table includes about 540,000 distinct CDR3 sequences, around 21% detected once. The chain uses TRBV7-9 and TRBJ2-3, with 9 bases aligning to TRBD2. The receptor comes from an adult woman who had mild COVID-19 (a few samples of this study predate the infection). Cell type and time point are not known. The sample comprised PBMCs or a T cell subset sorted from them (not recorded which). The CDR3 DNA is TGTGCCAGCAGCTCCAACCCTAGCGGGGGCACAGATACGCAGTATTTT. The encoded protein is CASSSNPSGGTDTQYF.